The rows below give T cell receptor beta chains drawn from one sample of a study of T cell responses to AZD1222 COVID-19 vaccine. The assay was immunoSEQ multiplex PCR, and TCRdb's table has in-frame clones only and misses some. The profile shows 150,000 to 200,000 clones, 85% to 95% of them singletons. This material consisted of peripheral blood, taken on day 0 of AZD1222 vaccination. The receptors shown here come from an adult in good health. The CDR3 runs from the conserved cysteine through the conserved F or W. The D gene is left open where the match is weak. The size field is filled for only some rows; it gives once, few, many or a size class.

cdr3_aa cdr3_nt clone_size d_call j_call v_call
CASRSDGPEASGNTIYF TGTGCCAGCAGATCCGACGGACCCGAGGCTTCTGGAAACACCATATATTTT once . TRBJ1-3 TRBV7-9
CASSPSGTETTYEQYF TGTGCCAGCAGCCCCTCCGGGACGGAGACGACCTACGAGCAGTACTTC . . TRBJ2-7 TRBV13
CASSTNGFGNQPQHF TGTGCCAGTAGTACTAACGGATTTGGGAATCAGCCCCAGCATTTT . . TRBJ1-5 TRBV19
CASSEGRGPNYGYTF TGTGCCAGCAGTGAAGGGAGGGGGCCAAACTATGGCTACACCTTC . TRBD1 TRBJ1-2 TRBV2
CASSLPPGQSSEAFF TGTGCCAGCAGTTTACCACCGGGACAGAGTTCTGAAGCTTTCTTT . TRBD1 TRBJ1-1 TRBV27
CANNNQGINTGELFF TGTGCCAACAATAATCAGGGTATTAACACCGGGGAGCTGTTTTTT . . TRBJ2-2 TRBV7-9
CASSPPGAVEEKLFF TGTGCCAGCAGCCCGCCGGGGGCAGTAGAGGAAAAACTGTTTTTT . . TRBJ1-4 TRBV7-9
CASSLALAGGWAKNEQFF TGCGCCAGCAGCTTGGCACTAGCGGGAGGGTGGGCAAAAAATGAGCAGTTCTTC . TRBD2 TRBJ2-1 TRBV5-1
CASSILAGGPRGTDTQYF TGTGCCAGCTCAATACTAGCGGGAGGGCCGCGCGGCACAGATACGCAGTATTTT once TRBD2 TRBJ2-3 TRBV18
CASSSRTGDVAGNTIYF TGCGCCAGCAGCTCACGGACAGGGGATGTTGCTGGAAACACCATATATTTT . TRBD1 TRBJ1-3 TRBV5-1
CASHPEGGGYGYTF TGTGCCAGCCACCCAGAGGGAGGAGGCTATGGCTACACCTTC . . TRBJ1-2 TRBV11-2
CASSRYTDNSPLHF TGTGCCAGTAGCCGATATACGGATAATTCACCCCTCCACTTT . . TRBJ1-6 TRBV19
CASRKQTGESSSGNTIYF TGTGCCAGTAGGAAGCAGACAGGCGAGTCGAGCTCTGGAAACACCATATATTTT . . TRBJ1-3 TRBV19
CASSPTGTANTEAFF TGTGCCAGCTCACCGACCGGGACCGCGAACACTGAAGCTTTCTTT . . TRBJ1-1 TRBV18
CASSPRTRGVSGNTIYF TGTGCCAGTAGTCCCCGGACCCGCGGGGTTTCTGGAAACACCATATATTTT . . TRBJ1-3 TRBV19
CASSSLSARGENIQYF TGTGCCAGCTCTTCGCTATCGGCTAGAGGGGAAAACATTCAGTACTTC . . TRBJ2-4 TRBV18
CASSPRQGENTEAFF TGTGCCAGCAGCCCCCGACAGGGGGAGAACACTGAAGCTTTCTTT . TRBD1 TRBJ1-1 TRBV5-4
CASRPDGGTEAFF TGCGCCAGCAGACCGGACGGAGGGACTGAAGCTTTCTTT . . TRBJ1-1 TRBV5-1
CSASSVLSGSHYEQYF TGCAGTGCTAGTTCGGTTCTCAGCGGGAGCCACTACGAGCAGTACTTC . TRBD2 TRBJ2-7 TRBV20-1
CASSLVGHQETQYF TGTGCCAGCAGCTTAGTAGGGCACCAAGAGACCCAGTACTTC . . TRBJ2-5 TRBV7-9
CSVITGEAFF TGCAGCGTCATAACGGGTGAAGCTTTCTTT once . TRBJ1-1 TRBV29-1
CASRQLAEPAQFF TGTGCCAGCAGGCAACTAGCGGAGCCGGCGCAGTTCTTC . TRBD2 TRBJ2-1 TRBV12-3/TRBV12-4
CASSYRTGDQPQHF TGTGCCAGCAGTTATAGGACAGGGGATCAGCCCCAGCATTTT . TRBD1 TRBJ1-5 TRBV6-5
CASSTGDPAIAQYF TGTGCCAGCAGTACGGGGGACCCCGCCATTGCGCAGTATTTT . . TRBJ2-3 TRBV6-5
CASSDRGYGHTF TGCGCCAGCAGTGACAGGGGATATGGCCACACCTTC . . TRBJ1-2 TRBV10-2
CASSLKPQGPQETQYF TGCGCCAGCAGCTTGAAGCCCCAGGGTCCGCAAGAGACCCAGTACTTC . . TRBJ2-5 TRBV5-1
CASSEGPGEQYF TGTGCCAGCTCAGAGGGACCAGGCGAGCAGTACTTC once . TRBJ2-7 TRBV18
CASSPRTNTEAFF TGTGCCAGCAGCCCCCGGACAAACACTGAAGCTTTCTTT . . TRBJ1-1 TRBV3-1/TRBV3-2
CVTAGTGSYEQYF TGTGTTACGGCCGGGACAGGCTCCTACGAGCAGTACTTC once TRBD1 TRBJ2-7 TRBV28
CAWSGDLISSYEQYF TGTGCCTGGAGTGGGGATCTCATTAGCTCCTACGAGCAGTACTTC few . TRBJ2-7 TRBV30
CATGDHEQFF TGTGCCACCGGGGACCATGAGCAGTTCTTC . . TRBJ2-1 TRBV24-1
CASARTDTQYF TGTGCCAGCGCCCGCACAGATACGCAGTATTTT once . TRBJ2-3 TRBV6-5
CASSTTAVSWNEQYF TGTGCCAGCAGCACTACGGCGGTCTCGTGGAACGAGCAGTACTTC . . TRBJ2-7 TRBV25-1
CASSTSGRVDNEQFF TGTGCCAGCAGTACTAGCGGGAGGGTCGACAATGAGCAGTTCTTC . TRBD2 TRBJ2-1 TRBV5-4
CASSRSRYNEQFF TGTGCCAGTAGTAGATCCAGATACAATGAGCAGTTCTTC . . TRBJ2-1 TRBV19
CASSLPQEAHSNYGYTF TGTGCCAGCAGCTTACCCCAGGAGGCGCACTCGAACTATGGCTACACCTTC . . TRBJ1-2 TRBV7-8
CASSEIGGQKQYF TGCGCCAGCAGTGAGATCGGCGGTCAAAAGCAGTACTTC . . TRBJ2-7 TRBV10-1
CASRDIASYNSPLHF TGTGCCAGCAGGGACATAGCCTCCTATAATTCACCCCTCCACTTT . . TRBJ1-6 TRBV6-5
CASSRSGTGANVLTF TGTGCCAGCAGCCGGTCGGGTACTGGGGCCAACGTCCTGACTTTC . . TRBJ2-6 TRBV6-5
CASSLGPASYNEQFF TGTGCCAGCAGCTTGGGACCAGCCTCCTACAATGAGCAGTTCTTC . . TRBJ2-1 TRBV5-5
CASSPGDYGYTF TGTGCCAGCTCCCCAGGAGACTATGGCTACACCTTC . . TRBJ1-2 TRBV12-3/TRBV12-4
CAWHSGIRGTEAFF TGTGCCTGGCACTCCGGGATTAGGGGTACTGAAGCTTTCTTT . . TRBJ1-1 TRBV30
CASSSPGRNTEAFF TGTGCCAGCAGCTCTCCAGGACGGAACACTGAAGCTTTCTTT few . TRBJ1-1 TRBV7-9
CASSLVPYNEQFF TGTGCCAGCAGCTTAGTGCCCTACAATGAGCAGTTCTTC . . TRBJ2-1 TRBV11-3
CASSMTPSGRATGANVLTF TGTGCCAGTAGTATGACCCCCAGCGGGAGGGCCACTGGGGCCAACGTCCTGACTTTC . TRBD2 TRBJ2-6 TRBV19
CASSVVANYGYTF TGTGCCAGCAGCGTAGTCGCTAACTATGGCTACACCTTC . . TRBJ1-2 TRBV9
CASSLDRGHTEAFF TGCGCCAGCAGCCTCGACAGGGGGCATACTGAAGCTTTCTTT once TRBD1 TRBJ1-1 TRBV10-1
CASSDPRQGAGNEQFF TGTGCCAGCAGTGACCCCCGACAGGGGGCGGGCAATGAGCAGTTCTTC . TRBD1 TRBJ2-1 TRBV2
CASSFQGNQPQHF TGTGCCAGCAGTTTCCAGGGCAATCAGCCCCAGCATTTT . . TRBJ1-5 TRBV6-2/TRBV6-3
CASTRDFPYEQYF TGTGCCAGCACCCGGGACTTTCCCTACGAGCAGTACTTC . . TRBJ2-7 TRBV6-5
CASSATLGRPTRGQETQYF TGTGCCAGCAGTGCCACTCTGGGGAGGCCAACACGAGGACAAGAGACCCAGTACTTC . . TRBJ2-5 TRBV6-1
CASSDSGYSYEQYF TGTGCCAGTAGTGATAGCGGTTATTCCTACGAGCAGTACTTC once . TRBJ2-7 TRBV19